The T cell receptor (beta chain) described here comes from a study of T cell repertoires in cytomegalovirus infection. Findings and caveats of the study: Dominating the ex vivo response were HLA-C-restricted CMV-specific TCR beta clonotypes. Totalled public TCR beta family frequency picked out people who carried CMV plus the relevant HLA.

TCRdb itself ran the reads through MiXCR, one entry per CDR3 protein. The sample comprises hundreds of thousands of distinct CDR3 sequences, around 32% of which are singletons, and roughly 13% rests with the top ten. Ten or more counts support this clonotype. Its antigen is not known. V was cut by 2 bases and J by 1 base, with 7 bases left in between. Germline V CDR1 and CDR2: MNHEY, SVGAGI. This CDR3 is 14 amino acids long. The sample was cultured CD8+ T cells from PBMCs, taken from culture after CMV antigen stimulation. This sequence originates from a human donor in good health (CMV status not recorded). Some clones in this sample may be carry-over from other donors' samples. The chain recombines TRBV6-5 with TRBJ2-3; D gene uncertain. CDR3 protein: CASSYGSGTDTQYF. CDR3 bases: TGTGCCAGCAGTTACGGCAGTGGCACAGATACGCAGTATTTT.